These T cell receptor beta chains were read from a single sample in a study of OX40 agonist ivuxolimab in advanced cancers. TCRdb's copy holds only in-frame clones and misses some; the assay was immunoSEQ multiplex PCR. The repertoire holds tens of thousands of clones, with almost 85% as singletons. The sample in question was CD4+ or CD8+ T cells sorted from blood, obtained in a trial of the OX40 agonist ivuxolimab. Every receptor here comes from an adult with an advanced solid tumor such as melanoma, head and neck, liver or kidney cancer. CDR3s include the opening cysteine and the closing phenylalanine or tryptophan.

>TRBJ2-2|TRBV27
CASSFEYRVPGELFF
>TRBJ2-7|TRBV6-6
CASSLRQRHSYEQYF
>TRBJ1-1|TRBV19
CASSRRQDGTEAFF
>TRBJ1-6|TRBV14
CASSTGHSPLHF
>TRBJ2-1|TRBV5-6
CASSFDLGTSPEQFF
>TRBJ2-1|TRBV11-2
CASSSGTTDNEQFF
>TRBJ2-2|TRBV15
CATSRDRGGRDTGELFF
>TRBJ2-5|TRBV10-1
CASSENIRETQYF
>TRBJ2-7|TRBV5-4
CASSSKTGSYEQYF
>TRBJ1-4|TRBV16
CASSQDGASLFF
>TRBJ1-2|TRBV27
CASSLSSWQDYGYTF
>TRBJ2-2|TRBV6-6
CASRTGGPGELFF
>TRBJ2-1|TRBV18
CASSETSGGVNEQFF
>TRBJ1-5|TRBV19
CASRPDRSYSNQPQHF
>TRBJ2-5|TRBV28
CASSSKDRGKAGVETQYF
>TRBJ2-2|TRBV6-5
CASSRGTKNTGELFF
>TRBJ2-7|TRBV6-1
CASRNRGTSYEQYF
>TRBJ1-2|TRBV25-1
CASSESTIGGSYGYTF
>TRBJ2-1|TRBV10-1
CASSEGHPLNEQFF
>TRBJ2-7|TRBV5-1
CASSLAVGTSSYEQYF
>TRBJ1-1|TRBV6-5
CASILRQGVAFF
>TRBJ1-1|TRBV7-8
CASSPRRGDTEAFF
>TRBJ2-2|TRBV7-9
CASSLDRLRDTGELFF
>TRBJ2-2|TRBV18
CASSPNTGELFF
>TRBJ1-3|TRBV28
CASQVYGSSSGNTIYF
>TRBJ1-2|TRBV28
CASSLSPYGYTF
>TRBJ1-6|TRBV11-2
CASSSHQNSPLHF
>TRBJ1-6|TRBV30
CAWSVEWGGNSPLHF
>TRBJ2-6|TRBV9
CASSADIRAGAGANVLTF
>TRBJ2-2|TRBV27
CASTSTGSTGELFF
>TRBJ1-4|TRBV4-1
CASSQETATYEKLFF
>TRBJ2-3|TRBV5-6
CASSGTGGSGRTDTQYF
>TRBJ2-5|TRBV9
CARIKRGGETQYF
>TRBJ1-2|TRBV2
CASKSVGTNYGYTF
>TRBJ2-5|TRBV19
CASRKSGEETQYF
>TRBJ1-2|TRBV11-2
CASSSQADYGYTF
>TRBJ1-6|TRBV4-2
CASSQDIRGREYNSPLHF
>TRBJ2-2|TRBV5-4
CASSLVLGMNTGELFF
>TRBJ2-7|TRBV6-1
CASGDTGTPSYEQYF
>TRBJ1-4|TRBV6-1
CASSEYAGQTNEKLFF
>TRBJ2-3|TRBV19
CASSRLAGEGDTQYF
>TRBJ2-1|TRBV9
CASSVEMSGSLIHEQFF
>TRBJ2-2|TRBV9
CASSLINAVGGTGELFF
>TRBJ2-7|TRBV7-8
CASSTSRRSKSYEQYF
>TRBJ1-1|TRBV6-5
CASRPDSGLPTEAFF
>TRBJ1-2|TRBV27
CASRTILRGRHDYGYTF
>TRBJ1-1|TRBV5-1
CASSRGTDNTEAFF
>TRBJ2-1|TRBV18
CASSPGQGVSYNEQFF
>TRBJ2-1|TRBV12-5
CASGFNFDYNEQFF
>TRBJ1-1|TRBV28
CASRGVGHTEAFF
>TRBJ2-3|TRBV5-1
CASSLGQGATTDTQYF
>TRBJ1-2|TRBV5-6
CASSRDLQGASNYGYTF
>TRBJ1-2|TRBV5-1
CASSRGTGTYGYTF
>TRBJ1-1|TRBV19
CASSITGFWAEAFF
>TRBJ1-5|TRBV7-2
CASSPGGSSNQPQHF
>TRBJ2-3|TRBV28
CASSSLMAQYF
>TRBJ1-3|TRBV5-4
CASSITGGNRNTIYF
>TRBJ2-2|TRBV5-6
CASSTGTVNTGELFF